This TCR beta chain appears in the sequencing data of a study of cytomegalovirus exposure and HLA in healthy donors (dated by TCRdb to 2016 to 2017). About the study as a whole: In an earlier analysis of under 600 of the donors, around 300 Gb of sequence data and 100 million or so unique TCR beta sequences from 150 million to 200 million T cells were reported. Rather than drawing on any new phenotypic data, the later analysis identified candidate immune exposures from TCR beta sequences and the way those sequences occurred across donors. Genome-wide SNP genotypes for about 65% of the 666 donors were used in a later genetic analysis, which treated that subset as a discovery cohort. The study aimed to test whether cataloging public T cell receptors could reveal signatures of past pathogen exposure. Typing coverage differed by locus: A, B, C, DRB1 and DQB1 were typed in roughly 620-630 donors, DQA1 in 522, DPA1 in around 580, and DPB1 in roughly 450. Besides the first cohort of 500 to 700 subjects, a separate validation cohort made up of over a hundred different subjects was used. The T cell repertoires of under 700 subjects were profiled by immunosequencing and related to cytomegalovirus serostatus. An early release covering some 640 HLA-typed donors comprised about 300 gigabases of sequencing data and roughly 85 million unique TCR sequences. An earlier analysis of more than 450 of the donors used high-throughput TCR beta sequencing to judge whether each TCR beta V gene segment behaved as functional or pseudogenic. The genetic ancestry cluster associated with self-reported Caucasian donors included over 65% of the 300 to 400 genotyped donors. To study patterns of TCR occurrence, a later analysis re-analyzed previously published TCR beta repertoires from 550 to 800 donors and added high-resolution HLA genotyping. HLA typing covered class I and class II loci at four-digit resolution. All discovery cohort repertoires had been generated on a single sequencing platform. Among 300 to 500 genotyped donors of the cohort, an average of approximately 220,000 unique TCR beta nucleotide sequences was sequenced per donor, of which about 19% were non-productive. The study combined high-throughput TCR immunosequencing, statistical association of individual TCRs with disease status, and machine learning to predict cytomegalovirus infection status. Because of strong linkage in the cohort, roughly five DR-DQ haplotypes were treated as single units for association and clustering. Alongside the repertoire data, information on donor age, sex, ethnicity and CMV serostatus was compiled. Study-wide findings and limitations: The classifier was reported to diagnose cytomegalovirus status with high specificity and sensitivity in both the original and validation cohorts. In the study, around 160 TCR beta chains were listed as associated with cytomegalovirus. A cluster of highly shared sequence variants was judged likely to be a technical artifact of the sequencing pipeline. Most CMV-associated TCR beta chains appeared to be HLA-restricted in a later analysis, and the HLA associations seemed to be driven largely by CMV exposure. In an earlier analysis of some 500 of the donors, most TCR beta V segments appeared in productive rearrangements about 87% or about 30% of the time, broadly matching IMGT annotations. The earlier analysis of 587 of the donors excluded approximately 15 rarely observed V segments, including chromosome 9 orphons, because counts were too low. In a later analysis, several top co-occurrence clusters were reported to appear linked to parvovirus B19, influenza, CMV and Epstein-Barr virus. HLA typing was unavailable for some donors at each locus, so association tests used only the typed subset. In vitro tests confirmed that three of the cytomegalovirus-associated TCR beta chains recognize cytomegalovirus antigens. An association between a missense DCLRE1C variant and V-gene and J-gene trimming of TCR beta chains was found in a later genetic analysis and replicated in an independent cohort. The only immune exposure information available for the cohort was CMV serostatus. Across donors, most TCR sequences were observed very rarely, whereas some public TCRs were present in many individuals. In a later analysis, HLA-associated TCR beta chains showed more clonal expansion and lower generation probabilities than non-associated chains that were equally common. When HLA alleles, especially DR and DQ, strongly co-occurred, attributing TCR associations to individual alleles was difficult. In a later genetic analysis, fewer N-insertions in productive TCRs were reported among donors in an Asian-associated ancestry cluster than the roughly 640-donor mean. A further reported finding was that TCR beta sequences accurately predicted the HLA-A and HLA-B alleles for most subjects in the first cohort. A later analysis associated 17,000 or so TCR beta sequences with specific HLA alleles at a false discovery rate of 0.05. Roughly uniform sequencing depth across donors was assumed in presence/absence analyses, although this assumption may not hold. The authors suggested that the approach could potentially be generalized to other disease states and immunological phenotypes. A later analysis found that TCR association rates varied across HLA loci, with DRB1 alleles showing the most associated TCRs and HLA-C alleles the fewest. Linkage disequilibrium might explain the correlated functional status among segregating V segments, but an unknown experimental factor could not be excluded. Only TCR beta chains were sequenced in this cohort, and the absence of alpha or paired-chain data limited detectable features.

As regards this clone: It has no known antigen specificity. The input lacks base qualities; no much larger clone sits a single base away.

Library preparation was by the immunoSEQ multiplex PCR assay. For the multiplex PCR, a mixture combining 60 forward primers for TCR Vbeta segments and 13 reverse primers for TCR Jbeta segments was used. The CDR3 region of rearranged TCR beta genes was amplified from genomic DNA with a multiplex PCR assay. The Illumina HiSeq System was used to sequence the amplified TCR beta libraries as 87-base-pair reads. Processing in the source paper ran as follows. A later analysis tallied 80 million to 95 million unique TCR beta chains across the 666 repertoires, and about 12 million of those chains were shared by two or more donors. Raw reads were error-corrected and collapsed into unique sequences with a nearest-neighbor algorithm that merged closely related sequences to remove PCR and sequencing errors. To assign V, D and J gene segments, CDR3 sequences were aligned to IMGT reference sequences. Each retained sequence needed at least a six-nucleotide match to both a V gene segment and a J gene segment. A rearrangement was called productive if the CDR3 had no stop codons and remained in frame with V and J, and every other rearrangement was called non-productive. CDR3 was defined according to IMGT convention as the region running from the second conserved V-encoded cysteine to the conserved J-encoded phenylalanine. The earlier analysis of roughly 590 of the donors excluded sequences that lacked an unambiguous match to a single V gene segment. An earlier analysis of approximately 590 of the donors classified V segments as functional when productive rearrangements were above 56.7% and as segregating when the standard deviation between donors was above 5%. A statistical classification framework was built for diagnosing cytomegalovirus status from the catalog of TCR beta chain sequences. V and J gene assignment, in a later analysis, came from comparing TCR nucleotide sequences with IMGT/GENE-DB human TR gene sequences. The TCRdist pipeline was used in a later analysis to assign CDR3 sequences and most-parsimonious VDJ recombination scenarios. In a later analysis, every TCR beta chain was defined by the combination of its CDR3 amino acid sequence and its V-gene family, and reads without a unique V-gene family were dropped. A later analysis removed roughly 590 highly shared, low-generation-probability nucleotide sequences to deal with suspected cross-contamination and a sequencing artifact. For each public chain, a later analysis derived a clonal expansion index from normalized ranks of inferred template counts within each repertoire. In a later analysis, generation probabilities were computed with a VDJ recombination model fitted to out-of-frame rearrangements, and the resulting probabilities were checked against IGoR. A later analysis scored TCR-TCR, TCR-HLA and TCR-CMV co-occurrence with hypergeometric tests, applying a repertoire-size bias correction to TCR pairs. To estimate false discovery rates, a later analysis permuted the HLA or CMV assignments 20 times. In a later analysis, co-occurring TCRs were grouped using DBSCAN, and TCRdist sequence similarity was added for clustering within HLA-allele-positive subsets. For co-occurrence clustering, repertoires with fewer than 30,000 or more than 120,000 public chains were excluded, along with roughly five repertoires with anomalous nucleotide sharing. Not all clones reach the TCRdb copy of this immuneACCESS table, which keeps in-frame sequences only. Checked studies attribute under half of the gap to unresolved V genes and leave the rest unexplained. V and J calls and clone size are copied from that table; D and trimming were computed from the DNA. Here the sample has some 190,000 clones; roughly 80% occur a single time. Over 2% of the sample lies in the top ten.

The cohort was made up of around 720 healthy bone marrow donors. Cohort members were all nominally healthy when sampled, although unrecorded immune exposures were likely present. The donor tested CMV seropositive and was one of the 289 seropositive cohort members. Every donor gave a peripheral blood sample, and the peripheral blood mononuclear cells from that sample were used for TCR beta sequencing. The Qiagen DNeasy Blood Extraction Kit was used to extract genomic DNA from the blood cell samples. The sample was PBMCs. The source is a woman in her twenties or thirties in good health and CMV-seropositive.

The sequence in DNA is TGCGCCAGCAGCCAAGTCTGGTGGCAGGGGGTGCAAGAGACCCAGTACTTC. Its protein reads: CASSQVWWQGVQETQYF. The chain joins TRBV4-3 to TRBJ2-5, with TRBD1 identical over 7 junction bases. At the junction V is shortened by 1 base and J by 2 bases; bases outside the gene matches: 10. The CDR3 sequence holds 17 residues, the cysteine and phenylalanine included. The only DNA kept is the CDR3, 51 bases in frame from the first base. In the germline V gene, CDR1 corresponds to LGHNA and CDR2 to YSLEER.